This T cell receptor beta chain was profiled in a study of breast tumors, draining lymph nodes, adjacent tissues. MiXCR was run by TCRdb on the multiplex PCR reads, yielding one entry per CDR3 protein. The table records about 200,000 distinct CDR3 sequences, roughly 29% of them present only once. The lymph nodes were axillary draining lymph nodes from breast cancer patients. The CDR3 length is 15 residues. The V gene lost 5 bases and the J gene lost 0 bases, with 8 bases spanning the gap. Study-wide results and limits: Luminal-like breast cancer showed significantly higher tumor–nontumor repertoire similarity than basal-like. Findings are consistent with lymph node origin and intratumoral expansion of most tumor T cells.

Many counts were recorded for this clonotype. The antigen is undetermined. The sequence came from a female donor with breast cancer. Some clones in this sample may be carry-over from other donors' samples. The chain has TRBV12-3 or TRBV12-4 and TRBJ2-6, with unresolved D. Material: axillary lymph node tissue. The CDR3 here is CASSADSSGANVLTF. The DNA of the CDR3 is TGTGCCAGCAGTGCCGATAGCTCTGGGGCCAACGTCCTGACTTTC.